This record concerns one TCR beta chain sequence. This record belongs to a study of CD8 T cells in Susac syndrome. Germline V gene data show CDR1 as DFQATT and CDR2 as SNEGSKA (reference sequence). V trimming: 3 bases; J trimming: 4 bases; junction bases outside the gene matches: 8. The CDR3 runs to 14 residues. The authors carried out high-throughput sequencing of TCR beta. They applied it to CD8+ and CD4+ T cells obtained from blood. The multiple sclerosis controls were treatment-naive patients, and their relapsing-remitting disease was stable or active. The authors negatively isolated CD8+ and CD4+ T cells and FACS-enriched TEMRA cells. An amount of RNA that ranged from roughly 0.5 to 1 ug was reverse transcribed with random hexamers. The immunoSEQ assay covered 54 Vbeta and 13 Jbeta segments for CDR3. MiXCR, applied by TCRdb to the immunoSEQ multiplex PCR reads, yields one record per CDR3 protein. This sample has some 130,000 distinct CDR3 sequences, with over 75% found just once.

The sequencing sample was made of CD8+ T cells from PBMCs. This TCR was sampled from a human donor with multiple sclerosis. The rearrangement links TRBV20-1 to TRBJ1-2, with 7 bases that match TRBD1. This CDR3 reads CSASIRDSIYGYTF. In DNA, the CDR3 is TGCAGTGCTAGCATCCGGGACAGCATCTATGGCTACACCTTC.